This T cell receptor (beta chain) comes out of a study of T cells after yellow fever vaccination. Germline-derived CDR1 and CDR2 are SGHTA and FQGNSA. The V gene lost 5 bases and the J gene lost 5 bases, with 18 bases spanning the gap. The CDR3 is made up of 15 amino acids. TCRdb recomputed calls from the 5' RACE reads with MiXCR, one row per CDR3 protein. This table holds approximately 600,000 distinct CDR3 sequences, about 12% found once. This clonotype has just a few counts. V gene TRBV7-2 combines with J gene TRBJ2-5; D possibly matches TRBD1 or TRBD2 (5 bases each). This specimen was PBMCs, taken on the day of the yellow fever booster vaccination. The receptor comes from a man aged 25-45 years who received the YFV17D yellow fever vaccine. The chain's CDR3 is CASSRGTGRSETQYF. For the CDR3, the DNA is TGTGCCAGCAGCCGAGGGACGGGAAGGAGTGAGACCCAGTACTTC.